This TCR beta chain originates from a study of regulatory T cells in long-lasting Graves disease. This clonotype was detected many times. Time point here: newly diagnosed GD, antithyroid drugs for less than 3 months. Isolated PBMC RNA provided the starting material for the TCR library. Researchers made TCR beta libraries by using iRepertoire HTBI primers and running Arm-PCR on CDR3 regions. MiXCR, applied by TCRdb to the multiplex PCR reads, yields one record per CDR3 protein. The sample has 500,000 or so distinct CDR3 sequences; 15% to 20% are singletons. In germline, CDR1 is SGHNT, CDR2 YENEEA. The V end lost 7 bases, the J end lost 7 bases, and 16 bases lay between the germline ends. The CDR3 covers 14 residues. Another study also made use of these data, one on T cells in Graves' hyperthyroidism and ophthalmopathy. As reported in that work: With the HTBI primer set, the TCR CDR3 went through a first round of RT-PCR.

The sequencing here drew on peripheral blood mononuclear cells (PBMCs), taken at new diagnosis, from a patient treated with antithyroid drugs. The chain couples TRBV11-3 to TRBJ2-2; TRBD1 is a possible D gene (6 bases). The TCR originated in a man aged 35 to 55 with Graves disease. The CDR3 spells CASTTNRAGGELFF. Written as DNA, the CDR3 is TGTGCCAGCACCACGAACAGGGCGGGCGGGGAGCTGTTTTTT.